This is a list of T cell receptor beta chains from one sample in a study of blood T cell repertoires in COVID-19. Profiling relied on immunoSEQ multiplex PCR, and the TCRdb table lists in-frame clones only, not all of them. Seen here are 390,000 or so clones, around 90% observed once, and the top ten hold 6.5%. The specimen was peripheral blood. These receptors all stem from a man aged 18 to 30 with active or convalescent COVID-19. Each CDR3 is given with its conserved first and last residue. Fields, in order: J gene, clone size, D gene, V gene, CDR3 protein, CDR3 DNA. The D gene is left open where the match is weak. Clone size is stated in some rows and not others, as once, few, many or a class when expanded.

TRBJ1-1 | - | - | TRBV10-3 | CAISERPEGAFF | TGTGCCATCAGTGAAAGACCGGAGGGAGCTTTCTTT
TRBJ1-1 | - | - | TRBV11-1 | CASSHPGGTEAFF | TGTGCCAGCAGCCATCCAGGAGGCACTGAAGCTTTCTTT
TRBJ1-5 | few | - | TRBV2 | CASSEMGRGDQPQHF | TGTGCCAGCAGTGAAATGGGTCGGGGGGATCAGCCCCAGCATTTT
TRBJ1-1 | - | - | TRBV19 | CASRTQENTEAFF | TGTGCCAGTAGAACACAGGAGAACACTGAAGCTTTCTTT
TRBJ1-4 | - | - | TRBV3-1/TRBV3-2 | CDWRGSGEKLFF | TGTGACTGGCGGGGATCGGGTGAAAAACTGTTTTTT
TRBJ1-1 | - | TRBD1 | TRBV3-1/TRBV3-2 | CASIDRAMNTEAFF | TGTGCCAGCATAGACAGGGCCATGAACACTGAAGCTTTCTTT
TRBJ2-7 | - | - | TRBV3-1/TRBV3-2 | CASSPGPPPSYEQYF | TGTGCCAGCAGCCCAGGTCCCCCCCCCTCCTACGAGCAGTACTTC
TRBJ2-7 | - | - | TRBV6-1 | CASSEALLQTVFNEQYF | TGTGCCAGCAGTGAAGCGCTTTTACAGACAGTTTTCAACGAGCAGTACTTC
TRBJ2-3 | many | TRBD2 | TRBV11-2 | CASSLGAGALTDTQYF | TGTGCCAGCAGCTTAGGAGCGGGGGCCCTCACAGATACGCAGTATTTT
TRBJ1-1 | - | - | TRBV2 | CASSEIGGYTEAFF | TGTGCCAGCAGTGAAATTGGAGGGTACACTGAAGCTTTCTTT
TRBJ1-1 | - | TRBD1 | TRBV30 | CAWRALQGFTEAFF | TGTGCCTGGAGAGCGCTACAGGGGTTCACTGAAGCTTTCTTT
TRBJ2-2 | - | - | TRBV11-2 | CASSLLRGADGELFF | TGTGCCAGCAGCCTCCTCCGGGGGGCGGACGGGGAGCTGTTTTTT
TRBJ2-1 | - | - | TRBV6-5 | CASRKRRDYNEQFF | TGTGCCAGCCGCAAGAGGCGGGACTACAATGAGCAGTTCTTC
TRBJ2-2 | once | TRBD2 | TRBV11-2 | CASSSSSGSTGELFF | TGTGCCAGCAGCTCGAGTAGCGGGTCGACCGGGGAGCTGTTTTTT
TRBJ1-1 | - | - | TRBV6-1 | CASSDRSVGTEAFF | TGTGCCAGCAGTGATCGCAGCGTTGGCACTGAAGCTTTCTTT
TRBJ2-7 | - | - | TRBV6-1 | CASSEEEGAGYEQYF | TGTGCCAGCAGTGAAGAGGAGGGGGCGGGTTACGAGCAGTACTTC
TRBJ2-3 | - | TRBD2 | TRBV6-4 | CASSDDGLAGNTDTQYF | TGTGCCAGCAGTGACGACGGACTAGCGGGCAACACAGATACGCAGTATTTT
TRBJ2-6 | - | - | TRBV7-6 | CASSLERSSGANVLTF | TGTGCCAGCAGCTTAGAACGTAGCTCTGGGGCCAACGTGCTGACTTTC
TRBJ2-3 | - | - | TRBV5-1 | CASSSTGVRSDTQYF | TGCGCCAGCAGCTCAACGGGAGTCCGGTCAGATACGCAGTATTTT
TRBJ1-1 | - | - | TRBV27 | CASRYRDQNTEAFF | TGTGCCAGCAGATACAGGGACCAGAACACTGAAGCTTTCTTT
TRBJ2-3 | - | TRBD2 | TRBV4-3 | CASSQTSGTDTQYF | TGCGCCAGCAGTCAGACTAGCGGGACAGATACGCAGTATTTT
TRBJ1-3 | - | - | TRBV7-9 | CASSVTGPDSGNTIYF | TGTGCCAGCAGCGTTACAGGGCCCGACTCTGGAAACACCATATATTTT
TRBJ2-1 | - | - | TRBV6-5 | CASSFLRDSQFF | TGTGCCAGCAGCTTCCTCCGGGACTCTCAGTTCTTC
TRBJ1-6 | - | - | TRBV7-3 | CASSPGVNSPLHF | TGTGCCAGCAGCCCAGGCGTGAATTCACCCCTCCACTTT
TRBJ1-1 | - | - | TRBV25-1 | CASSVYREAFF | TGTGCCAGCAGTGTATACAGGGAAGCTTTCTTT
TRBJ2-5 | few | - | TRBV7-9 | CASSLALAETQYF | TGTGCCAGCAGCTTAGCCCTAGCGGAGACCCAGTACTTC
TRBJ2-1 | - | TRBD2 | TRBV29-1 | CSVQREGYNEQFF | TGCAGCGTCCAGCGGGAGGGATACAATGAGCAGTTCTTC
TRBJ2-7 | - | TRBD1 | TRBV29-1 | CSVESGQKYEQYF | TGCAGCGTCGAATCGGGACAGAAGTACGAGCAGTACTTC
TRBJ1-5 | - | TRBD1 | TRBV6-5 | CASSPDRGGNQPQHF | TGTGCCAGCAGCCCGGACAGGGGTGGCAATCAGCCCCAGCATTTT
TRBJ2-7 | once | - | TRBV27 | CASSPQWTGVTYEQYF | TGTGCCAGCAGTCCACAATGGACGGGGGTTACCTACGAGCAGTACTTC
TRBJ1-4 | - | - | TRBV2 | CASSPAGVVGEKLFF | TGTGCCAGCAGTCCGGCGGGGGTGGTAGGTGAAAAACTGTTTTTT
TRBJ2-7 | - | - | TRBV29-1 | CSVLGGSYEQYF | TGCAGCGTGCTGGGGGGCTCCTACGAGCAGTACTTC
TRBJ2-7 | - | TRBD1 | TRBV7-7 | CASRRRVGTGASREQYF | TGTGCTAGCAGGAGACGGGTGGGGACAGGGGCGTCTCGGGAGCAGTACTTC
TRBJ1-3 | - | TRBD1 | TRBV6-5 | CASRTDRGFGNTIYF | TGTGCCAGCAGAACAGACAGGGGATTTGGAAACACCATATATTTT
TRBJ2-1 | - | - | TRBV18 | CASSTLIRGSYNEQFF | TGTGCCAGCTCAACACTAATCCGGGGTTCCTACAATGAGCAGTTCTTC
TRBJ1-1 | - | - | TRBV6-2/TRBV6-3 | CASSYAGNTEAFF | TGTGCCAGCAGTTACGCGGGAAACACTGAAGCTTTCTTT
TRBJ1-6 | - | - | TRBV4-2 | CASSQGQQGSVSPLHF | TGTGCCAGCAGCCAAGGACAACAGGGATCGGTTTCACCCCTCCACTTT
TRBJ2-7 | - | - | TRBV6-6 | CASSYLGNYEQYF | TGTGCCAGCAGTTATCTCGGGAACTACGAGCAGTACTTC
TRBJ1-1 | few | TRBD1 | TRBV7-3 | CASSLMGQGSTEAFF | TGTGCCAGCAGCTTAATGGGACAGGGGTCCACTGAAGCTTTCTTT
TRBJ2-1 | - | - | TRBV28 | CASTQDLYNEQFF | TGTGCCAGCACACAGGATCTTTACAATGAGCAGTTCTTC
TRBJ2-2 | - | - | TRBV6-2/TRBV6-3 | CASSYSLNTGELFF | TGTGCCAGCAGTTACTCCCTTAACACCGGGGAGCTGTTTTTT
TRBJ2-3 | - | TRBD2 | TRBV10-3 | CAISELAGSTDTQYF | TGTGCCATCAGTGAACTAGCGGGAAGCACAGATACGCAGTATTTT
TRBJ2-5 | - | TRBD2 | TRBV7-2 | CASSLALTSGGETQYF | TGTGCCAGCAGCTTAGCGTTGACTAGCGGTGGGGAGACCCAGTACTTC
TRBJ2-1 | - | - | TRBV28 | CASSPGGYNEQFF | TGTGCCAGCAGTCCCGGGGGCTACAATGAGCAGTTCTTC
TRBJ1-5 | - | - | TRBV2 | CASSFGQRRPQHF | TGTGCCAGCAGTTTTGGACAGCGGAGGCCCCAGCATTTT
TRBJ2-7 | - | - | TRBV10-3 | CAISEGAGASYEQYF | TGTGCCATCAGTGAGGGGGCAGGGGCCTCCTACGAGCAGTACTTC
TRBJ2-1 | - | - | TRBV5-4 | CASSLAGVTWDNEQFF | TGTGCCAGCAGCTTGGCCGGGGTAACTTGGGACAATGAGCAGTTCTTC
TRBJ1-2 | - | - | TRBV2 | CASVVRTNYGYTF | TGTGCCAGCGTTGTGAGGACTAACTATGGCTACACCTTC
TRBJ2-2 | - | TRBD1 | TRBV7-2 | CASSLEVSGGPGELFF | TGTGCCAGCAGCTTAGAAGTGTCAGGGGGCCCCGGGGAGCTGTTTTTT
TRBJ2-5 | - | - | TRBV2 | CASSHPETGKETQYF | TGTGCCAGCAGCCACCCGGAGACGGGGAAAGAGACCCAGTACTTC
TRBJ1-6 | once | - | TRBV19 | CASSIVTANSPLHF | TGTGCCAGTAGTATAGTAACAGCCAATTCACCCCTCCACTTT